Shown below are 18 T cell receptor beta chains from a single sample sequenced in a study of T cell repertoires in cytomegalovirus infection. TCRdb redid the calling of the reads with MiXCR, one entry per CDR3 protein. Of about 270,000 distinct CDR3 sequences in the sample, 20% to 25% were seen once. No antigen has been assigned to these receptors. The sample was cultured PBMCs, taken from culture after CMV antigen stimulation. These receptors originate from a human donor in good health (CMV status not recorded). Some clones in this sample may be carry-over from other donors' samples.

This clonotype was seen once. The chain couples TRBV10-1 to TRBJ2-3, with a tentative D call TRBD2 (5 bases). The CDR3 length is 13 residues. Trimming stripped 2 bases from V and 3 bases from J, with 6 bases between. Germline V gives CDR1 WNHNN, CDR2 SYGVQD (reference sequence). This CDR3 reads CASSEEGTDTQYF. The CDR3, as DNA: TGCGCCAGCAGTGAGGAGGGAACAGATACGCAGTATTTT.

The chain uses TRBV28 and TRBJ1-1; D gene uncertain. The length of the CDR3 is 12 residues. The V gene's germline CDR1 is MDHEN and CDR2 SYDVKM. Trimming took 3 bases from V and 8 from J, leaving 10 bases between them. The DNA for the CDR3 is TGTGCCAGCAGTTTGTTACACCTAGAAGCTTTCTTT. Its protein is CASSLLHLEAFF. The variable domain in full, completed from reference TRBV28 and TRBJ1-1, reads DVKVTQSSRYLVKRTGEKVFLECVQDMDHENMFWYRQDPGLGLRLIYFSYDVKMKEKGDIPEGYSVSREKKERFSLILESASTNQTSMYLCASSLLHLEAFFGQGTRLTVV.

This clonotype came up a few times. The CDR3 sequence is CASRTPEQIYEQYV. The DNA of the CDR3 is TGTGCCAGCAGAACACCGGAACAGATCTACGAGCAGTACGTC. This sequence joins TRBV6-2 or TRBV6-3 and TRBJ2-7; D ambiguous. The CDR3 totals 14 residues. Germline CDR1 and CDR2: MNHEY and SVGEGT. V was cut by 6 bases and J by 3 bases, with 15 bases left in between.

In its sample, this clonotype was seen a few times. Here the CDR3 DNA reads TGTGCCAGCAGCTTAGAGGGGTCCAGGGTGAGCTATGGCTACACCTTC. Translated: CASSLEGSRVSYGYTF. This chain uses TRBV7-2 with TRBJ1-2; a weak D match, TRBD1 (5 bases). CDR3 length: 16 residues. The germline V gene has CDR1 SGHTA and CDR2 FQGNSA. The germline V and J ends were trimmed by 1 base and 4 bases, with 16 bases remaining between them.

This clonotype was detected a few times. The genes are TRBV11-2 and TRBJ1-4; maybe TRBD1 (6 bases). Germline CDR1 reads SGHAT; CDR2 reads FQNNGV. Trimming took 4 bases from V and 4 from J, leaving 13 bases between them. This CDR3 comprises 15 residues. In DNA form, the CDR3 reads TGTGCCAGCAGCTCCGGACAGATAATTAATGAAAAACTGTTTTTT. Encoded protein: CASSSGQIINEKLFF. The entire variable domain, with the rest obtained from reference TRBV11-2 and TRBJ1-4, is as follows: EAGVAQSPRYKIIEKRQSVAFWCNPISGHATLYWYQQILGQGPKLLIQFQNNGVVDDSQLPKDRFSAERLKGVDSTLKIQPAKLEDSAVYLCASSSGQIINEKLFFGSGTQLSVL.

This clonotype turned up a few times. The chain employs TRBV7-2 and TRBJ2-5; 7 bases align to TRBD1. CDR3 size: 14 residues. Trimming removed 6 bases from V and 3 bases from J; junction bases left unmatched: 7. The germline CDR1 and CDR2 sequences are SGHTA and FQGNSA. The CDR3 DNA is TGTGCCAGCAGTCGGGACAGCGCAAAAGAGACCCAGTACTTC. This translates into CASSRDSAKETQYF.

The chain uses TRBV10-3 and TRBJ2-3; D unresolved. The V gene's germline CDR1 is ENHRY and CDR2 SYGVKD. V shed 10 bases and J shed 0 bases, with 11 bases lying between them. This CDR3 is built from 13 residues. DNA for the CDR3: TGTGCCACCGCGGTGTCTAGCACAGATACGCAGTATTTT. Translation: CATAVSSTDTQYF.

This clonotype has more than one count but fewer than ten. J is TRBJ1-2 and V is TRBV10-2; D remains ambiguous. V lost 6 bases and J lost 4, with 9 bases in between. Germline CDR1 and CDR2: WSHSY and SAAADI. CDR3 length: 12 amino acids. The CDR3 DNA follows: TGCGCCAGCAGCCCCGAACCCTATGGCTACACCTTC. Encoded protein: CASSPEPYGYTF.

This chain joins TRBV20-1 and TRBJ2-1; 8 bases align to TRBD2. Trimming cost V 6 bases and J 8 bases; bases outside gene matches: 6. Germline V gene lookup returns CDR1 DFQATT and CDR2 SNEGSKA (reference sequence). This CDR3 is 12 amino acids long. CDR3 nucleotides: TGCAGTGCCAGCGGGAGTCTCGATGAGCAGTTCTTC. Translated, it gives CSASGSLDEQFF.

Only a few counts were recorded for this clonotype. The gene calls are TRBV28 and TRBJ2-7, with D possibly matching TRBD1 (5 bases). Germline assignment: CDR1 MDHEN and CDR2 SYDVKM. The CDR3 has 16 amino acids. V gave up 5 bases and J gave up 4 bases, with 21 bases separating them. CDR3 in amino acids: CASSPGRARVPYEQYF. The CDR3 DNA follows: TGTGCCAGCAGTCCCGGCCGGGCCAGGGTGCCGTACGAGCAGTACTTC. The full variable domain, rest sourced from reference TRBV28 and TRBJ2-7, is DVKVTQSSRYLVKRTGEKVFLECVQDMDHENMFWYRQDPGLGLRLIYFSYDVKMKEKGDIPEGYSVSREKKERFSLILESASTNQTSMYLCASSPGRARVPYEQYFGPGTRLTVT.

The V and J genes are TRBV7-2 and TRBJ2-1, with 12 bases fitting TRBD2. Trimming removed 0 bases from V and 14 bases from J; junction bases left unmatched: 8. The germline V gene encodes CDR1 SGHTA and CDR2 FQGNSA. CDR3 length equals 15 residues. CDR3 sequence reads: CASSLAPLAGGFEFF. The CDR3 DNA follows: TGTGCCAGCAGCTTAGCTCCCCTAGCGGGAGGGTTTGAGTTCTTC.

The sample holds a few counts of this clonotype. This CDR3 reads CASGLRGPDTQYF. CDR3 in DNA: TGTGCCAGCGGTCTAAGGGGCCCAGATACGCAGTATTTT. V and J are TRBV28 and TRBJ2-3, with a possible D match to TRBD1 (5 bases). The germline gives CDR1 MDHEN, CDR2 SYDVKM. V shed 8 bases and J shed 4 bases, with 13 bases lying between them. CDR3 length: 13 amino acids.

This chain uses TRBV27 with TRBJ2-3; 9 bases are shared with TRBD2. Germline CDR1 is MNHEY and CDR2 is SMNVEV (reference sequence). J gave up 1 base and V 3 bases, and 8 bases lay outside the gene matches. The CDR3 has 17 amino acids. CDR3 in DNA: TGTGCCAGCAGTTTTCTGTCGGCTAGCGGGGGCACAGATACGCAGTATTTT. It specifies CASSFLSASGGTDTQYF.

This clonotype was counted ten times or more. This chain uses TRBV7-2 with TRBJ1-1, with D possibly being TRBD1 (5 bases). Deletions cut 0 bases from V and 4 bases from J, with 15 bases between. The germline CDR1 and CDR2 sequences are SGHTA and FQGNSA. This CDR3 is built from 16 residues. CDR3 nucleotides: TGTGCCAGCAGCTTAGCGCAGGGAGGGTCAGCCACTGAAGCTTTCTTT. Protein product: CASSLAQGGSATEAFF.

This clonotype was recorded a few times. The chain carries TRBV11-3 and TRBJ2-1, with 7 bases identical to TRBD2. Germline CDR1 is SGHNT and CDR2 is YENEEA. The CDR3 loop spans 13 amino acids. After removal of 5 bases from V and 4 bases from J, the junction contained 2 bases not matched to a gene. CDR3 sequence reads: CASSTREYNEQFF. The CDR3 bases are TGTGCCAGCAGCACGCGGGAGTACAATGAGCAGTTCTTC.

The V and J genes are TRBV5-6 and TRBJ2-2; TRBD2 matches at 10 bases. Germline assignment: CDR1 SGHDT and CDR2 YYEEEE. Germline trimming cut 4 bases from V and 4 bases from J; bases unmatched to any gene: 4. This CDR3 region has 15 residues. CDR3 sequence reads: CASSPGTSATGELFF. CDR3 in DNA: TGTGCCAGCAGCCCCGGGACTAGCGCCACCGGGGAGCTGTTTTTT.

This clonotype was seen only a few times. This chain connects TRBV11-1 to TRBJ1-1; D is unclear. This CDR3 region has 15 residues. Trimming pared 1 base from V and 5 bases from J, leaving 14 bases between. CDR1 SGHAT and CDR2 FQDESV come from the germline V gene (reference sequence). The DNA for the CDR3 is TGTGCCAGCAGCTTAGAACGGGCCCGAGGAACTGAAGCTTTCTTT. Its translation is CASSLERARGTEAFF.

The chain is built from TRBV27 and TRBJ1-5; no reliable D call. The CDR3 is 8 residues long. Trimming pared 7 bases from V and 13 bases from J, leaving 5 bases between. Per germline, CDR1 MNHEY and CDR2 SMNVEV (reference sequence). CDR3 region: CASIGQHF. CDR3 DNA sequence: TGTGCCAGCATTGGGCAGCATTTT.